The 5 T cell receptor beta chains presented below share a single source sample, sequenced in a study of long-term antiretroviral therapy in people with HIV. An immunoSEQ assay, version v3.0, was performed at survey level. Some clones are missing from TCRdb's copy, which holds only in-frame ones; the method was immunoSEQ multiplex PCR. The sample lists approximately 31,000 clones, approximately 97% occurring once. The sample here was unsorted PBMCs, taken 6.9 years after starting antiretroviral therapy. Receptor source: a man between 25 and 39 years old with HIV.

The gene calls are TRBV7-9 and TRBJ1-5; D remains unclear. The germline gives CDR1 SEHNR, CDR2 FQNEAQ (reference sequence). With 2 bases removed from V and 0 bases from J, the gap between germline ends came to 2 bases. This CDR3 region has 13 residues. CDR3 in DNA: TGTGCCAGCAGCTTATCTAGCAATCAGCCCCAGCATTTT. Residues: CASSLSSNQPQHF.

This chain joins TRBV7-6 and TRBJ2-2, with 7 positions matching TRBD2. Trimming took 4 bases from V and 5 from J; bases not matched to a gene: 19. Germline values: CDR1 SGHVS, CDR2 FNYEAQ. The CDR3 runs 19 residues. The CDR3 DNA follows: TGTGCCAGCAGCTCCCTTACGGTAGCGGGTATTCGGGGAACCGGGGAGCTGTTTTTT. Residues: CASSSLTVAGIRGTGELFF.

The rearrangement links TRBV5-6 to TRBJ2-1; D might be TRBD2 (5 bases). Germline CDR1 and CDR2: SGHDT and YYEEEE. The CDR3 loop spans 15 amino acids. Trimming pared 3 bases from V and 2 bases from J, leaving 12 bases between. The CDR3 coding sequence is TGTGCCAGCAGCTCTAACCAAGCGGCCTACAATGAGCAGTTCTTC. Translation gives CASSSNQAAYNEQFF.

The chain employs TRBV10-3 and TRBJ2-1; 7 bases are a match to TRBD2. Germline-derived CDR1 and CDR2 are ENHRY and SYGVKD. The ends lost 4 bases at V and 6 bases at J; junction bases unmatched: 6. CDR3 length equals 14 residues. CDR3 sequence: CAISGRSSGNEQFF. The CDR3 DNA reads TGTGCCATCAGTGGCCGCTCTAGCGGCAATGAGCAGTTCTTC.

The rearrangement joins TRBV6-5 to TRBJ1-5, with 8 positions matching TRBD1. CDR3 length: 12 residues. Unmatched junction bases numbered 4, after V lost 8 bases and J lost 7 bases. Germline V gene data show CDR1 as MNHEY and CDR2 as SVGAGI. The CDR3 DNA follows: TGTGCCAGCGGACAGGGTATCCAGCCCCAGCATTTT. This codes for CASGQGIQPQHF.